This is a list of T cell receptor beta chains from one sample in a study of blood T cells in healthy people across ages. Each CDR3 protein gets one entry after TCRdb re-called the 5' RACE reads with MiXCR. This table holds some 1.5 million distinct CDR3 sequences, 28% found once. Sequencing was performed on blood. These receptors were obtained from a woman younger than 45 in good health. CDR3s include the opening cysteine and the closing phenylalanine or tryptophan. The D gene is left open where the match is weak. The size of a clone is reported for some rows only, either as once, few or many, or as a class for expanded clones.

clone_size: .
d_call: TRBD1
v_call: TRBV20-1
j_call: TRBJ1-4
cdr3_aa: CSARQGSEKLFF
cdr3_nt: TGCAGTGCTCGACAGGGGAGTGAAAAACTGTTTTTT

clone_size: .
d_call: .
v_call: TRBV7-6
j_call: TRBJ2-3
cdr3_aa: CASSFMPGERTDTQYF
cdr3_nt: TGTGCCAGCAGCTTTATGCCGGGGGAGCGCACAGATACGCAGTATTTT

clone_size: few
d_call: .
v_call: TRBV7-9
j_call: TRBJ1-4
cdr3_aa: CASRGLGEKLFF
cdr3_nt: TGTGCCAGCAGGGGGCTCGGGGAAAAACTGTTTTTT

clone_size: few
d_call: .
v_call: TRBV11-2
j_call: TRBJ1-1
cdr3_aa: CASSSGQHTEAFF
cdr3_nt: TGTGCCAGCAGTTCTGGACAGCACACTGAAGCTTTCTTT

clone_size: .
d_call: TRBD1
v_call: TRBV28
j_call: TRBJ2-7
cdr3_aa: CASSLSRDRGCEQYF
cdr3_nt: TGTGCCAGCAGTTTATCCCGGGACAGGGGCTGCGAGCAGTACTTC

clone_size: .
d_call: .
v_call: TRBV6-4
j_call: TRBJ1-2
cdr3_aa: CATALDTGHGYIF
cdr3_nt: TGTGCCACCGCTTTGGACACAGGGCATGGCTACATCTTC

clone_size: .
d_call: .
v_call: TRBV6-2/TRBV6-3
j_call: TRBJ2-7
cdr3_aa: CASRPGGDISYEQYF
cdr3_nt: TGTGCCAGCAGACCAGGGGGGGACATCTCCTACGAGCAGTACTTC

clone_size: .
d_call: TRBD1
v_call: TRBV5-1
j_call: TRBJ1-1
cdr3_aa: CASSQDRLTEAFF
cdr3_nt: TGCGCCAGCAGCCAGGACAGGCTCACCGAAGCTTTCTTT

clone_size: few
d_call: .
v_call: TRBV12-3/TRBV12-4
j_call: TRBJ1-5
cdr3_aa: CASSPSGAEPQHF
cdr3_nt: TGTGCCAGCAGCCCCTCGGGCGCAGAGCCCCAGCATTTT

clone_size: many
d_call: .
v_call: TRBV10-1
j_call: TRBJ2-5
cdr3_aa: CASSRDSGETQYF
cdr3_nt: TGCGCCAGCAGCCGCGACAGCGGGGAGACCCAGTACTTC

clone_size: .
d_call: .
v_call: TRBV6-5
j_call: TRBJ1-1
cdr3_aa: CASIGGNTEAFF
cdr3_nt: TGTGCCAGCATAGGGGGGAACACTGAAGCTTTCTTT

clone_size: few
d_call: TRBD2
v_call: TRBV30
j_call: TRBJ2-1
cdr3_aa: CAWLEGRPGGNEQFF
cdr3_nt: TGTGCCTGGTTAGAAGGTCGTCCGGGGGGCAATGAGCAGTTCTTC

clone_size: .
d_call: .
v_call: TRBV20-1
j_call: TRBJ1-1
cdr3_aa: CSARPGGPEAFF
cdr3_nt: TGCAGTGCCCGGCCCGGGGGACCTGAAGCTTTCTTT

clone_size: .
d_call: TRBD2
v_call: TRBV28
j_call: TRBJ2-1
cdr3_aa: CASSPPRGGGSYNEQFF
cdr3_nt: TGTGCCAGCAGTCCCCCTCGCGGGGGGGGCTCCTACAATGAGCAGTTCTTC

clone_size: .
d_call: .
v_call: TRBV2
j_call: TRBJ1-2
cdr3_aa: CASGELGRRNYGYTF
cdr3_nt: TGTGCCAGCGGTGAATTGGGCAGGAGAAACTATGGCTACACCTTC

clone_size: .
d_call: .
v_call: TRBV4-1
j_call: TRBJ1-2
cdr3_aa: CASSQDKANAPRYGYTF
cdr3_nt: TGCGCCAGCAGCCAAGATAAGGCGAATGCCCCTAGGTATGGCTACACCTTC

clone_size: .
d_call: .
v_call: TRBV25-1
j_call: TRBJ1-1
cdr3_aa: CASSVTGLMNTEAFF
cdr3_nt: TGTGCCAGCAGTGTAACCGGACTGATGAACACTGAAGCTTTCTTT

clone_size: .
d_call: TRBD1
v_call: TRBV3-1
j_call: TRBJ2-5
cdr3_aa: CASRSRGRETQYF
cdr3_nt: TGTGCCAGCAGATCCAGGGGGCGAGAGACCCAGTACTTC

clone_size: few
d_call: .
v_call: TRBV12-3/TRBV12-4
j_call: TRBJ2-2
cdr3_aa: CASSFDAANTGELFF
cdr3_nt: TGTGCCAGCAGCTTTGATGCGGCGAACACCGGGGAGCTGTTTTTT

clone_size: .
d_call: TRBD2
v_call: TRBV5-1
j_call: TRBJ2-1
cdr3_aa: CASSLALADYYNEQFF
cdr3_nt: TGCGCCAGCAGCTTGGCACTAGCGGATTACTACAATGAGCAGTTCTTC

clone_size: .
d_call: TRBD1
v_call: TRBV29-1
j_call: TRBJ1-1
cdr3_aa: CSVRGQGANTEAFF
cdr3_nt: TGCAGCGTACGAGGACAGGGAGCCAACACTGAAGCTTTCTTT

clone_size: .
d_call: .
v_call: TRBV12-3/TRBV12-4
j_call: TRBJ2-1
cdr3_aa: CASSPPQGWGEQFF
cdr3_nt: TGTGCCAGCAGTCCTCCGCAAGGCTGGGGTGAGCAGTTCTTC

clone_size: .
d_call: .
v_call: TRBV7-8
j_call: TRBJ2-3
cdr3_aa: CASSVPGKTQDTQYF
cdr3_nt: TGTGCCAGCAGCGTTCCGGGTAAAACACAGGATACGCAGTATTTT

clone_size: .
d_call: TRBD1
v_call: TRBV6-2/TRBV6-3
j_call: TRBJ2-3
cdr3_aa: CASSYVQGATDTQYF
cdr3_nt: TGTGCCAGCAGTTACGTGCAGGGGGCTACAGATACGCAGTATTTT

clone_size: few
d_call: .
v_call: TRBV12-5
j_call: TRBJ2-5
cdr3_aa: CASGLGLKDQETQYF
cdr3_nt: TGTGCTAGTGGTTTGGGCCTCAAGGACCAAGAGACCCAGTACTTC

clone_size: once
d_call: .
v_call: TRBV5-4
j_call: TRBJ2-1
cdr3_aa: CASSRGGGSSCNEQFF
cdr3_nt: TGTGCCAGCAGCAGGGGTGGGGGGAGCTCCTGCAATGAGCAGTTCTTC

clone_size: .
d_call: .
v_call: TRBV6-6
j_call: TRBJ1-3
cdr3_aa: CASSYGQTSSGNTIYF
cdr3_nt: TGTGCCAGCAGTTACGGACAGACCAGCTCTGGAAACACCATATATTTT

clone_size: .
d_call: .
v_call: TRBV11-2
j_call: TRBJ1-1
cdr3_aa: CASSRNKVNWPEAFF
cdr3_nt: TGTGCCAGCAGCAGAAACAAAGTTAATTGGCCTGAAGCTTTCTTT

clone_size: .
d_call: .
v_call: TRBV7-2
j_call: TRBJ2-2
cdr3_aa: CASSLIAETTGELFF
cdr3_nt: TGTGCCAGCAGCCTAATAGCGGAAACCACCGGGGAGCTGTTTTTT

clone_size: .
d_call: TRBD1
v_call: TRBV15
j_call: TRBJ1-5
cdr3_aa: CATSRGKGAIQPQHF
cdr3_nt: TGTGCCACCAGCAGAGGGAAGGGGGCCATTCAGCCCCAGCATTTT

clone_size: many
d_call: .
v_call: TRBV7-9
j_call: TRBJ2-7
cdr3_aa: CASSPGGSFYEQYF
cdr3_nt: TGTGCCAGCAGCCCAGGGGGGTCCTTCTACGAGCAGTACTTC

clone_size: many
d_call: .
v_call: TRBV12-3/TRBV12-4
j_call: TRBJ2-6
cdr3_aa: CASRTPMGANVLTF
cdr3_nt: TGTGCCAGCAGGACCCCTATGGGGGCCAACGTCCTGACTTTC

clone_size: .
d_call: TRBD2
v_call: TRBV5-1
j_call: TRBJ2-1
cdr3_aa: CASSLAGRGGAYEQFF
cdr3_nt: TGCGCCAGCAGCTTGGCCGGGCGCGGGGGGGCTTATGAGCAGTTCTTC

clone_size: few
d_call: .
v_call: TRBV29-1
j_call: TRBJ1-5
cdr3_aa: CIVGQGRNQPQHF
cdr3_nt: TGCATCGTTGGGCAGGGACGCAATCAGCCCCAGCATTTT

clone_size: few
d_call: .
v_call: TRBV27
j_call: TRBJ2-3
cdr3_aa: CASIGTYTDTQYF
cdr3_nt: TGTGCCAGCATCGGGACCTACACAGATACGCAGTATTTT

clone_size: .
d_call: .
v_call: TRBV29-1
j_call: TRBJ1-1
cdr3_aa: CSGQGRRNTEAFF
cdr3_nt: TGCAGCGGCCAGGGCCGTCGGAACACTGAAGCTTTCTTT

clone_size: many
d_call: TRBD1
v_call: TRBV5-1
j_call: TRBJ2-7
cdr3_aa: CASSPLPGQGAGEQYF
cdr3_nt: TGCGCCAGCAGCCCGTTGCCCGGACAGGGGGCGGGCGAGCAGTACTTC

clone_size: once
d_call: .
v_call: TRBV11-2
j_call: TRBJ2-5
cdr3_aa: CASSLVVERGTQYF
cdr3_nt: TGTGCCAGCAGCTTAGTCGTCGAGAGAGGGACCCAGTACTTC

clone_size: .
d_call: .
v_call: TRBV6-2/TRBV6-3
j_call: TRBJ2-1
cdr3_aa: CASSYDRNEQFF
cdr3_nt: TGTGCCAGCAGTTATGATCGAAATGAGCAGTTCTTC

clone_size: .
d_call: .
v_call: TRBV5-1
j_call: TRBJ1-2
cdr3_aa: CASSLGSARGYTF
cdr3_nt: TGCGCCAGCAGCTTGGGATCGGCGAGGGGCTACACCTTC

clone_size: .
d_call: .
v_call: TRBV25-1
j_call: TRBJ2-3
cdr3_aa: CASSELGGAPPGGSSTDTQYF
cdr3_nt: TGTGCCAGCAGTGAATTGGGGGGGGCGCCGCCGGGGGGTTCTAGCACAGATACGCAGTATTTT

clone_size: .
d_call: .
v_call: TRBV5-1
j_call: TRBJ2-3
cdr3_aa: CASSSQDGTDTQYF
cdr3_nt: TGCGCCAGCAGCTCCCAAGATGGGACAGATACGCAGTATTTT

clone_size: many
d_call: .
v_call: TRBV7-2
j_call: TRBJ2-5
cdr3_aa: CASSPQGSGETQYF
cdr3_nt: TGTGCCAGCAGCCCTCAAGGGAGCGGGGAGACCCAGTACTTC

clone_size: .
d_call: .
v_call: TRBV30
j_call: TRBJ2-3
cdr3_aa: CAWSVRRGATDTQYF
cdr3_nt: TGTGCCTGGAGTGTAAGGAGGGGGGCAACAGATACGCAGTATTTT

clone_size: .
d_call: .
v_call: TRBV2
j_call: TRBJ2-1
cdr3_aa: CASSVRVQETQFF
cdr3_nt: TGTGCCAGCAGTGTCAGGGTCCAAGAGACCCAGTTCTTC

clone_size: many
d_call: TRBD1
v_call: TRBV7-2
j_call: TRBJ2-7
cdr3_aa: CASSFGNRGYEQYF
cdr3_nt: TGTGCCAGCAGCTTTGGGAACAGGGGCTACGAGCAGTACTTC

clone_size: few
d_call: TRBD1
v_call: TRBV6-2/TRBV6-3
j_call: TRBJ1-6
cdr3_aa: CASRLQGVNSSPLHF
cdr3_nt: TGTGCCAGCAGATTACAGGGGGTAAATAGTTCACCCCTCCACTTT

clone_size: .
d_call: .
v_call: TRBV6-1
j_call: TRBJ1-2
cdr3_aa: CASELDGRGDYTF
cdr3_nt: TGTGCCAGCGAGCTGGACGGACGAGGGGACTACACCTTC

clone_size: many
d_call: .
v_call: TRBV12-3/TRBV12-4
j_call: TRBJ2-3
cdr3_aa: CASSLLEDTQYF
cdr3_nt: TGTGCCAGCAGCTTATTGGAAGATACGCAGTATTTT

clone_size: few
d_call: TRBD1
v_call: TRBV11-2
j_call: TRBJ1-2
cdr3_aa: CASSPQRPGGVSRDGYTF
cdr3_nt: TGTGCCAGCAGCCCCCAGAGGCCAGGGGGCGTAAGTCGGGATGGCTACACCTTC

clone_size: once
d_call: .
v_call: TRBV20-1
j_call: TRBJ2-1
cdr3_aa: CSGGTYNEQFF
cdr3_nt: TGCAGTGGTGGTACCTACAATGAGCAGTTCTTC

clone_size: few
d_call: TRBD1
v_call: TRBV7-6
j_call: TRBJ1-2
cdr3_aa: CASSTAEKIGQGNYGYTF
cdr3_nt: TGTGCCAGCAGCACAGCAGAGAAAATTGGACAGGGCAACTATGGCTACACCTTC

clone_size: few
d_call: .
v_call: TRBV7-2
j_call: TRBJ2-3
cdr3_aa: CASSLVAVITADTQYF
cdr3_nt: TGTGCCAGCAGCTTAGTTGCGGTCATTACTGCGGATACGCAGTATTTT

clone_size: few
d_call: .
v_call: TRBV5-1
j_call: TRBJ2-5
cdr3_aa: CASSWGTGGRETQYF
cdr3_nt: TGCGCCAGCAGCTGGGGGACAGGCGGGAGGGAGACCCAGTACTTC

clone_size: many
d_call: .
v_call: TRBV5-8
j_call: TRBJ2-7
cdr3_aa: CASSLPRQWYEQYF
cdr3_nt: TGTGCCAGCAGCTTACCGCGACAGTGGTACGAGCAGTACTTC

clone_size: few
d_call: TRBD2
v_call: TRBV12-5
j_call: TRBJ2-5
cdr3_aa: CASGLLAGVGETQYF
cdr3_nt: TGTGCTAGTGGTTTGCTAGCGGGAGTCGGAGAGACCCAGTACTTC

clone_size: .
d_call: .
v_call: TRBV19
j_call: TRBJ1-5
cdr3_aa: CASMTAYSNQPQHF
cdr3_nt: TGTGCCAGCATGACAGCGTATAGCAATCAGCCCCAGCATTTT

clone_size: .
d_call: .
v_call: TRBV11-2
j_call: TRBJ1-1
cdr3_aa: CASSLDRVEAFF
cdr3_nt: TGTGCCAGCAGCTTAGATCGAGTTGAAGCTTTCTTT

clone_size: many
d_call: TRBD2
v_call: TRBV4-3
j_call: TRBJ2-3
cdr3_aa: CASSGRLAGDSSDTQYF
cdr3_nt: TGCGCCAGCAGCGGCCGACTAGCGGGAGATTCCTCAGATACGCAGTATTTT